This is a list of T cell receptor beta chains from one sample in a study of beta chain features in type 1 diabetes. The assay was immunoSEQ multiplex PCR, and TCRdb's table has in-frame clones only and misses some. Here the sample spans a few hundred thousand clones, 20% being singletons. The sample consisted of naive CD4+ T cells from blood. These receptors were obtained from a woman aged 18-30 years in good health. Both conserved end residues are part of each CDR3. A D gene is named only where the DNA matches it firmly. Size is omitted from some rows. Given values are once, few, many or a class for expanded clones.

TRBD2,-,TRBV7-9,TRBJ2-2,CASHTGTSGSNTGELFF,TGTGCCAGTCACACCGGGACTAGCGGGAGTAACACCGGGGAGCTGTTTTTT
TRBD2,-,TRBV5-1,TRBJ2-1,CASSLTSGTYNEQFF,TGCGCCAGCAGCTTGACTAGCGGGACCTACAATGAGCAGTTCTTC
-,-,TRBV5-1,TRBJ1-4,CASRPREAGEKLFF,TGCGCCAGCCGACCCCGGGAGGCGGGCGAAAAACTGTTTTTT
TRBD2,few,TRBV25-1,TRBJ2-2,CASSDTAGGLTGELFF,TGTGCCAGCAGTGATACAGCGGGAGGCCTCACCGGGGAGCTGTTTTTT
-,few,TRBV7-2,TRBJ1-5,CASSYLERGQGNQPQHF,TGTGCCAGCAGCTATCTAGAAAGGGGTCAGGGGAATCAGCCCCAGCATTTT
TRBD1,-,TRBV11-1,TRBJ1-1,CASSEQGARTEAFF,TGTGCCAGCAGTGAACAGGGGGCGCGCACTGAAGCTTTCTTT
TRBD1,-,TRBV7-9,TRBJ1-1,CASSLQGAVGTEAFF,TGTGCCAGCAGCTTACAGGGGGCCGTGGGCACTGAAGCTTTCTTT
-,few,TRBV7-9,TRBJ1-1,CASSSINRVPEAFF,TGTGCCAGCAGCTCTATAAACAGGGTGCCTGAAGCTTTCTTT
-,-,TRBV2,TRBJ2-3,CASREGTATDTQYF,TGTGCCAGCAGGGAGGGAACAGCCACAGATACGCAGTATTTT
-,few,TRBV7-9,TRBJ2-2,CALTGVANTGELFF,TGTGCCCTCACGGGGGTCGCGAACACCGGGGAGCTGTTTTTT
-,few,TRBV4-2,TRBJ1-2,CASSPSAGATNHGYTF,TGTGCCAGCAGCCCTTCGGCGGGGGCGACGAACCATGGCTACACCTTC
TRBD1,few,TRBV6-5,TRBJ2-7,CASRGQGVSHEQYF,TGTGCCAGCAGAGGACAGGGGGTTTCCCACGAGCAGTACTTC
-,-,TRBV29-1,TRBJ2-3,CSVAMRQSTDTQYF,TGCAGCGTTGCCATGCGGCAGAGCACAGATACGCAGTATTTT
TRBD1,-,TRBV5-5,TRBJ2-7,CASRPGAQGYEQYF,TGTGCCAGCAGACCTGGAGCACAGGGGTACGAGCAGTACTTC